This is a list of T cell receptor beta chains from one sample in a study of vaccination effects on CD4 cells after COVID-19. These receptors have no identified antigens. The protocol was immunoSEQ multiplex PCR, while the TCRdb copy is restricted to in-frame clones and leaves out a portion. The sample records more than 40,000 clones, over 75% being singletons. Sequences were derived from CD4+ T cells from PBMCs cultured with HCoV-NL63 spike peptides, sampled before COVID-19 vaccination. The receptors were gathered from a human donor who received a COVID-19 vaccine. The CDR3 runs from the conserved cysteine through the conserved F or W. A D gene is named only where the DNA matches it firmly. Clone size is shown for a subset of rows, as once, few, many or a class of expanded clone.

J gene,D gene,V gene,clone size,CDR3 length,CDR3 DNA,CDR3 protein
TRBJ2-1,.,TRBV27,.,14,TGTGCCAGCAGTTTTGGGGGGTTTAAGAATGAGCAGTTCTTC,CASSFGGFKNEQFF
TRBJ1-2,.,TRBV30,.,15,TGTGCCTGGAGTGTATCTTGGGGGCTTAGCTATGGCTACACCTTC,CAWSVSWGLSYGYTF
TRBJ2-6,.,TRBV11-2,.,16,TGTGCCAGCAGCTTAGGGCACTACAGGGGGGGCAACGTCCTGACTTTC,CASSLGHYRGGNVLTF
TRBJ1-1,.,TRBV5-1,few,15,TGCGCCAGCAGCGGATGGGGCGTCGGAAACCCTGAAGCTTTCTTT,CASSGWGVGNPEAFF
TRBJ2-1,TRBD2,TRBV7-2,.,17,TGTGCCAGCAGCCAACGGACTAGCGGGCATTCCTTCAATGAGCAGTTCTTC,CASSQRTSGHSFNEQFF
TRBJ2-5,.,TRBV18,.,11,TGTGCCAGCTCACTACAAGAGACCCAGTACTTC,CASSLQETQYF
TRBJ1-5,TRBD1,TRBV5-6,.,15,TGTGCCAGCAGCTTAAGGGACAGAGGGGGTCAGCCCCAGCATTTT,CASSLRDRGGQPQHF
TRBJ1-6,TRBD1,TRBV6-4,few,14,TGTGCCAGCAGTCAGACAGGGGGAGCGTCACCCCTCCACTTT,CASSQTGGASPLHF
TRBJ1-6,.,TRBV7-2,few,12,TGTGCCAGCAGCTTAGGTCGGCGCCTACTCCACTTT,CASSLGRRLLHF
TRBJ1-2,.,TRBV6-1,few,14,TGTGCCAGCAGTGAAGTGGGGGAGCGCTATGGCTACACCTTC,CASSEVGERYGYTF
TRBJ2-3,.,TRBV4-1,.,17,TGCGCCAGCAGGCGCGGGGGCCAAACCTCTAGCACAGATACGCAGTATTTT,CASRRGGQTSSTDTQYF
TRBJ2-1,.,TRBV7-3,.,13,TGTGCCAGCAGCTTCTCCGGGAACAATGAGCAGTTCTTC,CASSFSGNNEQFF
TRBJ1-5,.,TRBV23-1,.,10,TGCGCCAGCAGTCGAGATCCCCAGCATTTT,CASSRDPQHF
TRBJ2-1,.,TRBV3-1/TRBV3-2,.,11,TGTGCCAGCAGCCACGGTGATTCGGGGTTCTTC,CASSHGDSGFF
TRBJ1-3,.,TRBV9,.,15,TGTGCCAGCAGCGTAGTAGGGTCCTCTGGAAACACCATATATTTT,CASSVVGSSGNTIYF
TRBJ1-5,TRBD1,TRBV7-8,once,18,TGTGCCAGCAGACCCGGGACAGGGGGCGTTTTGGGCAATCAGCCCCAGCATTTT,CASRPGTGGVLGNQPQHF
TRBJ2-2,.,TRBV18,.,23,TGTGCCAGCTCACCAGCTTCCAAGGTCGTACAGGCCCGGGATGAAATGAACACCGGGGAGCTGTTTTTT,CASSPASKVVQARDEMNTGELFF
TRBJ1-1,.,TRBV6-2/TRBV6-3,.,12,TGTGCCAGCCGCCGACCGAACACTGAAGCTTTCTTT,CASRRPNTEAFF
TRBJ2-2,.,TRBV18,.,16,TGTGCCAGCTCACCACTCGCTGGGGGTGACACCGGGGAGCTGTTTTTT,CASSPLAGGDTGELFF
TRBJ2-5,TRBD1,TRBV18,.,15,TGTGCCAGCTCACCGCAGACAGGGGGCGCGGAGACCCAGTACTTC,CASSPQTGGAETQYF
TRBJ1-1,.,TRBV21-1,.,19,TGTGCCAGCCGACAATTTAAAGGGACCCTAATATGGAGGGAAACTGAAGCTTTCTTT,CASRQFKGTLIWRETEAFF
TRBJ2-5,TRBD1,TRBV7-9,.,14,TGTGCCAGCAGCCACGGGACAGGAATGGAGACCCAGTACTTC,CASSHGTGMETQYF
TRBJ1-2,.,TRBV15,few,14,TGTGCCACCAGCAGAGATCGACTAATGGATGGCTACACCTTC,CATSRDRLMDGYTF
TRBJ2-2,TRBD2,TRBV24-1,few,18,TGTGCCACCAGTGATTTGAAGGGGAGGGGCGTAAACACCGGGGAGCTGTTTTTT,CATSDLKGRGVNTGELFF
TRBJ2-3,TRBD2,TRBV5-1,.,17,TGCGCCAGCAGCTTGGCCGGCGGCGGGGGGGCGACAGATACGCAGTATTTT,CASSLAGGGGATDTQYF
TRBJ1-3,.,TRBV18,.,17,TGTGCCAGCTCACCACAGGAGATACCGGCCTCTGGAAACACCATATATTTT,CASSPQEIPASGNTIYF
TRBJ2-5,TRBD1,TRBV5-1,.,15,TGCGCCAGCAGTTCGAGACAGGGCCACCAAGAGACCCAGTACTTC,CASSSRQGHQETQYF
TRBJ1-1,TRBD1,TRBV5-1,.,14,TGCGCCAGCAGCTGGACAGGGTGGGACACTGAAGCTTTCTTT,CASSWTGWDTEAFF
TRBJ2-3,TRBD1,TRBV3-1/TRBV3-2,.,14,TGTGCCAGCAGCCAAGAACCTTCAGGGGGTACGCAGTATTTT,CASSQEPSGGTQYF
TRBJ2-1,TRBD2,TRBV5-1,.,15,TGCGCCAGCACCTCTCCGGGGGGGCCCTACAATGAGCAGTTCTTC,CASTSPGGPYNEQFF
TRBJ2-5,.,TRBV9,.,17,TGTGCCAGCAGCGTAGGTCATAACCCTGGGGGGCAAGAGACCCAGTACTTC,CASSVGHNPGGQETQYF
TRBJ2-5,.,TRBV5-1,.,13,TGCGCCAGCAGTATTCGGGGCCAAGAGACCCAGTACTTC,CASSIRGQETQYF
TRBJ1-2,.,TRBV29-1,.,14,TGCAGCGTTGGCGGAGACTACCATGGCTATGGCTACACCTTC,CSVGGDYHGYGYTF
TRBJ2-1,.,TRBV5-4,.,17,TGTGCCAGCAGCTGGGGGGGGACAGAAGCACTGGAGGATGAGCAGTTCTTC,CASSWGGTEALEDEQFF
TRBJ1-5,.,TRBV6-6,.,15,TGTGCCAGCAGTTACTCGACGGAAGGTAGTCAGCCCCAGCATTTT,CASSYSTEGSQPQHF
TRBJ2-5,.,TRBV9,.,13,TGTGCCAGCAGCGTGAGTATGGGAGAGACCCAGTACTTC,CASSVSMGETQYF
TRBJ1-1,.,TRBV5-1,.,16,TGCGCCAGCAGCTTGGACGGGTTTAGGCTGAACACTGAAGCTTTCTTT,CASSLDGFRLNTEAFF
TRBJ2-1,.,TRBV6-1,.,16,TGTGCCAGCAGTGAAGGGTTTGGGCCATGGGACAATGAGCAGTTCTTC,CASSEGFGPWDNEQFF